This T cell receptor beta chain was sequenced in a study of blood T cells in healthy people across ages. Next came a second PCR, run for about 6 to 11 cycles, which used a sample-barcoded 5' primer along with a J-beta primer mix. TCRdb reprocessed the 5' RACE reads with MiXCR, giving one entry per CDR3 protein. This table has 1.5 million to 2 million distinct CDR3 sequences, around half appearing once. The CDR3 runs 14 residues. V was clipped by 2 bases and J by 3 bases, with 11 bases between them. Germline CDR1 reads MDHEN; CDR2 reads SYDVKM. The TCR was taken from a middle-aged woman in good health. Sequenced sample: blood. The chain couples TRBV28 to TRBJ2-7; D may be TRBD2 (5 bases). The CDR3: CASSLTRAYYEQYF. The CDR3 bases are TGTGCCAGCAGTTTAACTAGGGCCTACTACGAGCAGTACTTC.